This T cell receptor (beta chain) appears in the sequencing data of a study of PD-L1 blockade in urothelial cancer. Turning to the study itself: Males with urothelial cancer arising in the bladder constituted most of the roughly 30 patients. T cells numbered a median of 141,255 in the blood samples.

The method was immunoSEQ multiplex PCR; TCRdb's version includes in-frame clones alone and lacks a portion of them. This sample has 45,000 to 65,000 clones, with nearly 85% found just once. Metastatic or locally advanced urothelial carcinoma was present in the patients. The sequence was obtained from a man aged 40-49 years with urothelial cancer. The source was PBMCs, collected around atezolizumab (anti-PD-L1) treatment.

The CDR3 DNA reads TGTGCCACCAGCAGAGCCCGGACAGGCAATTACGAGCAGTACTTC. The encoded protein is CATSRARTGNYEQYF. V is TRBV15 and J is TRBJ2-7; 7 bases align to TRBD1. The V and J ends lost 1 base and 4 bases, in that order; junction bases with no gene match: 7. Germline CDR1 and CDR2: LNHNV and YYDKDF (reference sequence). This CDR3 is built from 15 residues.